One T cell receptor (beta chain) is described in this entry. It lacks a known antigen. Base qualities are not provided; no much larger clone lies one nucleotide away. The germline V gene encodes CDR1 SGHAT and CDR2 FQNNGV. The CDR3, from cysteine to phenylalanine, totals 18 residues. CDR3 DNA only is kept here, 54 bases in frame from base 1. Germline trimming amounts to 4 bases on V and 0 bases on J, with 4 as the count of junction bases outside the gene matches. This entry belongs to a study of CD8 T cells in Susac syndrome (dated by TCRdb to between 2018 and 2021). Looking at the study overall: The study used repertoire sequencing to test whether antigen drove CD8+ T cell activation and differentiation in Susac syndrome.

What the authors observed across the whole study: The number of individuals in the TCR sequencing and HLA analysis was recognized as being relatively small.

RNA was extracted using the RNeasy kit, and roughly 0.5 to 1 microgram was reverse transcribed with random hexamers. The immunoSEQ multiplex PCR assay, covering 54 Vbeta and 13 Jbeta segments, was used to amplify TCR beta CDR3 regions. PCR amplification bias was corrected by using a synthetic template baseline for primer optimization and computational correction. Per the source publication's procedure: Only productive sequences were kept, with reads annotated to V, D and J genes according to IMGT and analyzed in immunoSEQ Analyzer. Clonality was calculated as one minus the Shannon entropy normalized by log2 of the number of productive unique sequences. Public and private clones were assessed among the 100 most prevalent clones of each patient and control. Clones were defined as Susac-specific when absent from the healthy and MS cohorts, from about 1,100 published viral clones and from other ImmuneACCESS disease sequences. The public reads were reprocessed in TCRdb via fastp at Q25 and MiXCR, keeping in-frame beta chains. Records with the same CDR3 protein are collapsed into one entry carrying the most frequent genes and DNA. Clone size and V and J calls follow TCRdb, not the original study. The sample includes some 170,000 distinct CDR3 sequences, with 94% observed a single time. The top ten clonotypes cover about 0.095% of the sample.

Peripheral blood CD8+ and CD4+ T cells from healthy donors, Susac syndrome patients and multiple sclerosis patients were profiled by high-throughput TCR beta sequencing. The multiple sclerosis controls were treatment-naive patients whose relapsing-remitting disease, either stable or active, fulfilled the revised McDonald criteria. Bulk CD8+ and CD4+ T cells were purified magnetically by negative isolation, whereas CD8+ TEMRA cells were enriched by FACS. Blood was collected in EDTA tubes and processed within 24 hours, with PBMCs isolated through density gradient centrifugation. PBMCs intended for TCR sequencing were cryopreserved in liquid nitrogen and were subsequently thawed in a 37 degrees C water bath. Purity of sorted or isolated CD4+, CD8+ and CD8+ TEMRA cells was at least 90%.

Sequencing was performed on CD4+ T cells from PBMCs. The receptor was isolated from a human donor with multiple sclerosis. The chain is encoded by TRBV11-2 joined to TRBJ2-2; the central 14 bases match TRBD2. The base sequence is TGTGCCAGCAGCTACGGGACTAGCGGGAGCACGAACACCGGGGAGCTGTTTTTT. The resulting protein is CASSYGTSGSTNTGELFF.